Below, 2 T cell receptor beta chains from the same sample are listed, as sequenced in a study of CD8 T cells in ankylosing spondylitis. TCRdb re-called the 5' RACE reads through MiXCR, storing one row per CDR3 protein. The sample includes around 770,000 distinct CDR3 sequences, roughly 20% seen only once; the top ten take roughly a fifth. Overall study results and limits: Ankylosing spondylitis blood appeared to carry a characteristic TCR beta motif of roughly eight highly homologous variants.

No antigen has been assigned to these receptors. The sequencing input was blood, either unsorted or a sorted T cell fraction (not recorded which). All receptors come from a male donor with ankylosing spondylitis.

In this sample, this clonotype turned up a few times. This chain links TRBV12-3 or TRBV12-4 with TRBJ1-2; D gene ambiguous. Trimming took off 5 bases at V and 3 bases at J, with 16 bases between the two ends. CDR3 size: 15 residues. The CDR3 region is CASSQLGRRDYGYTF. The CDR3 nucleotides are TGTGCCAGCAGTCAGCTAGGGAGACGGGACTATGGCTACACCTTC.

This clonotype came up a few times. This sequence joins TRBV15 and TRBJ1-2; 9 nucleotides agree with TRBD1. V shed 6 bases, J shed 4 bases, and the junction held 9 bases outside the gene matches. CDR1 LNHNV and CDR2 YYDKDF come from the germline V gene (reference sequence). The CDR3 length is 15 residues. CDR3 protein: CATSPAGQGPYGYTF. DNA for the CDR3: TGTGCCACCAGTCCCGCGGGACAGGGACCCTATGGCTACACCTTC.